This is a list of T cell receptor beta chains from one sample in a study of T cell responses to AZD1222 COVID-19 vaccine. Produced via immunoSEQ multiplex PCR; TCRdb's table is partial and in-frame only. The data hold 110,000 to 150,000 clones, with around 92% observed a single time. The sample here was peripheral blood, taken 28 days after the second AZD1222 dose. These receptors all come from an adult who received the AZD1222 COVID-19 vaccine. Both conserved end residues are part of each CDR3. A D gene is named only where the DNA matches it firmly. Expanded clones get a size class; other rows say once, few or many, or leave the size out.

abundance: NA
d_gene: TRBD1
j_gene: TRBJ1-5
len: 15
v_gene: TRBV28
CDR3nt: TGTGCCAGCAGTACCAACAGGGGCGGCAATCAGCCCCAGCATTTT
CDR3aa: CASSTNRGGNQPQHF

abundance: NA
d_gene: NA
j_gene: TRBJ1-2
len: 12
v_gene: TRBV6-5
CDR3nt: TGTGCCAGCAGTTATGAGGGTAGGGGCTACACCTTC
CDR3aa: CASSYEGRGYTF

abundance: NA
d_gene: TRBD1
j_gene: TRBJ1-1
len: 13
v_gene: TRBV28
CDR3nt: TGTGCCAGCAGTTTTGGAGGACAGGTCGACGCTTTCTTT
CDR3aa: CASSFGGQVDAFF

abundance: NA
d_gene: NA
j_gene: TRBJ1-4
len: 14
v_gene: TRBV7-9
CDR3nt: TGTGCCAGCACCCCGGTAGGGCCCTACGAAAAACTGTTTTTT
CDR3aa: CASTPVGPYEKLFF

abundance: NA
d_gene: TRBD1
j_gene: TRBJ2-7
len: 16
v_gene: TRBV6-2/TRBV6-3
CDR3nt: TGTGCCAGCAGCCCACTATGGGACAGGGGGTCCTACGAGCAGTACTTC
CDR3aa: CASSPLWDRGSYEQYF

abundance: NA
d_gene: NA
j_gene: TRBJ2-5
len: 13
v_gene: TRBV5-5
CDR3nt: TGTGCCAGCAGCTTGGGGGACCAAGAGACCCAGTACTTC
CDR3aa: CASSLGDQETQYF

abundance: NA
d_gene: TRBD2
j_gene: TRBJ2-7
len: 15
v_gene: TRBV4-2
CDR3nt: TGTGCCAGCAGCCAAGAAGGGTTAGCGGGCTACGAGCAGTACTTC
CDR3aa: CASSQEGLAGYEQYF

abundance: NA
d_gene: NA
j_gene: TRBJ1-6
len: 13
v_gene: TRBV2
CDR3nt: TGTGCCAGCAGTGTCGAGGGTAATTCACCCCTCCACTTT
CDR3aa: CASSVEGNSPLHF

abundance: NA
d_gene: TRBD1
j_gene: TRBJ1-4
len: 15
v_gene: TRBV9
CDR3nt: TGTGCCAGCAGCCTAACCGGGACAGGGGGTGAAAAACTGTTTTTT
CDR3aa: CASSLTGTGGEKLFF

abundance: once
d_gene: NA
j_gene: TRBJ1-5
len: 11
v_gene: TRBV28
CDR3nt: TGTGCCAGCAGTTCCCTATTGGGGTGTTATTTT
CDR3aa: CASSSLLGCYF

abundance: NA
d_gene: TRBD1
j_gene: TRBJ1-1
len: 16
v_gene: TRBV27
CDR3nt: TGTGCCAGCAGTTTCTATGGGACAGGGGGTAACACTGAAGCTTTCTTT
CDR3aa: CASSFYGTGGNTEAFF